What follows describes a single T cell receptor (beta chain). The table came from immunoSEQ multiplex PCR; TCRdb's copy has only in-frame clones and leaves some out. This table holds some 240,000 clones, around four fifths found once. CDR3 length equals 14 residues. Per the germline V gene, CDR1 is SEHNR and CDR2 is FQNEAQ (reference sequence). Between the trimmed V and J ends, which lost 5 bases and 7 bases, there was a span of 16 bases. This sample stems from a study of blood T cell repertoires in COVID-19. On the study more broadly: The United States, Italy and Spain supplied acute and convalescent COVID-19 samples.

The TCR was taken from a woman aged 55-70 years with active or convalescent COVID-19. The sequencing sample was made of peripheral blood. The rearrangement links TRBV7-9 to TRBJ2-3; D not resolved. The CDR3 sequence: CASSPTRSAYTQYF. CDR3 sequence (DNA): TGTGCCAGCAGCCCGACGCGGTCTGCCTATACGCAGTATTTT.